Listed here are 28 T cell receptor beta chains from one sample, sequenced in a study of regulatory T cells in long-lasting Graves disease. Arm-PCR with iRepertoire HTBI primers amplified the CDR3 regions for these TCR beta libraries. TCRdb called the multiplex PCR reads again in MiXCR, with one record for every CDR3 protein. The sample has under 450,000 distinct CDR3 sequences; roughly 15% are singletons. The time point denotes: newly diagnosed GD, antithyroid drugs for less than 3 months. RNA from PBMCs was the source of the TCR library. Another study also made use of these data, one on T cells in Graves' hyperthyroidism and ophthalmopathy.

The sample in question was peripheral blood mononuclear cells (PBMCs), obtained at new diagnosis, from a patient treated with antithyroid drugs. All receptors come from a woman younger than 30 with Graves disease.

This clonotype was picked up many times. The gene calls are TRBV5-1 and TRBJ2-7, with 8 bases identical to TRBD1. The germline CDR1 and CDR2 sequences are SGHRS and YFSETQ. The junction had 8 bases not matched to a gene; V was cut back by 0 bases and J by 6 bases. The CDR3 runs to 15 residues. The CDR3 protein is CASSLEGDRTREQYF. The CDR3, as DNA: TGCGCCAGCAGCTTGGAGGGGGACAGGACCCGCGAGCAGTACTTC.

A note on this clonotype: A much bigger clone sits one base away, suggesting this may be a read error. V gene TRBV9 combines with J gene TRBJ2-2; 7 nucleotides line up with TRBD1. The CDR3 length is 15 residues. Germline loops: CDR1 SGDLS, CDR2 YYNGEE. CDR3 residues: CAGSPGTVATGELFF. CDR3 DNA sequence: TGTGCCGGCAGCCCAGGGACAGTCGCCACCGGGGAGCTGTTTTTT.

This clonotype was seen many times. V is TRBV2 and J is TRBJ2-5; D possibly corresponds to TRBD1 (5 bases). Germline CDR1 reads SNHLY; CDR2 reads FYNNEI. Trimming shortened V by 6 bases and J by 10 bases, and 12 bases separated the two germline ends. CDR3 length: 11 residues. The CDR3 loop reads CASRVRQIQYF. The CDR3 coding sequence is TGTGCCAGCAGGGTGCGACAGATCCAGTACTTC.

This clonotype was seen only a few times. V and J are TRBV9 and TRBJ2-7; D uncertain. CDR1 and CDR2 from the germline V gene are SGDLS and YYNGEE. Trimming left V 3 bases short and J 0 bases short, with 7 bases between. The CDR3 runs 13 residues. CDR3 residues: CASSATNSYEQYF. The CDR3 coding sequence is TGTGCCAGCAGCGCTACAAACTCCTACGAGCAGTACTTC. The full variable domain, its missing parts supplied by reference TRBV9 and TRBJ2-7, is DSGVTQTPKHLITATGQRVTLRCSPRSGDLSVYWYQQSLDQGLQFLIQYYNGEERAKGNILERFSAQQFPDLHSELNLSSLELGDSALYFCASSATNSYEQYFGPGTRLTVT.

Many counts were recorded for this clonotype. The gene calls are TRBV5-1 and TRBJ2-3, with 8 bases lining up with TRBD2. CDR1 SGHRS and CDR2 YFSETQ come from the germline V gene. This CDR3 has 14 amino acids. V trimming: 6 bases; J trimming: 1 base; junction bases outside the gene matches: 4. The CDR3 bases are TGCGCCAGCAAGCTAGCGGGTCGCACAGATACGCAGTATTTT. As protein: CASKLAGRTDTQYF. The full variable domain, rest sourced from reference TRBV5-1 and TRBJ2-3, is KAGVTQTPRYLIKTRGQQVTLSCSPISGHRSVSWYQQTPGQGLQFLFEYFSETQRNKGNFPGRFSGRQFSNSRSEMNVSTLELGDSALYLCASKLAGRTDTQYFGPGTRLTVL.

The chain combines TRBV9 with TRBJ2-7; the D gene is possibly TRBD2 (6 bases). V was cut by 3 bases and J by 7 bases, with 14 bases left in between. The germline gives CDR1 SGDLS, CDR2 YYNGEE. The CDR3 sequence is 13 residues long. CDR3 amino acids: CASSAPLAWEQYF. For the CDR3, the DNA is TGTGCCAGCAGCGCCCCACTAGCATGGGAGCAGTACTTC.

The table lists this clonotype with many counts. The chain combines TRBV7-3 with TRBJ2-3; D gene ambiguous. This CDR3 spans 15 amino acids. V lost 5 bases to trimming and J lost 4 bases, with 16 bases between them. Germline V CDR1 and CDR2: SGHTA, FQGTGA. The CDR3 coding sequence is TGTGCCAGCAGCGCGGTTGGACGGATAGCAGATACGCAGTATTTT. Translation gives CASSAVGRIADTQYF.

This clonotype was seen a handful of times. A much larger clone differs by one base, so this may be a read error. The CDR3 end shows no conserved phenylalanine or tryptophan, and so a read error is likely. The chain carries TRBV6-2 or TRBV6-3 and TRBJ1-2; no clear D gene. V dropped 3 bases and J dropped 4 bases, with 12 bases sitting between them. CDR3 size: 14 residues. In germline, CDR1 is MNHEY, CDR2 SVGEGT. The CDR3 is CASSYAGLSYGYTS. The DNA of the CDR3 is TGTGCCAGCAGTTATGCCGGGCTCTCCTATGGCTACACCTCC.

This clonotype was seen only a few times. This chain connects TRBV5-6 to TRBJ1-5, with D perhaps matching TRBD1 (5 bases). The CDR3 runs to 16 residues. The V end lost 1 base, the J end lost 4 bases, and 15 bases lay between the germline ends. Per germline, CDR1 SGHDT and CDR2 YYEEEE. CDR3 loop: CASSLFGGLGNQPQHF. DNA of the CDR3: TGTGCCAGCAGCTTGTTTGGGGGGTTAGGGAATCAGCCCCAGCATTTT.

This clonotype appeared many times. The rearrangement links TRBV7-9 to TRBJ1-1; the D gene is possibly TRBD1 (5 bases). This CDR3 comprises 15 residues. CDR1 and CDR2 from the germline V gene are SEHNR and FQNEAQ (reference sequence). V was pared by 7 bases and J by 0 bases, with 15 bases between. The CDR3 DNA is TGTGCCAGCACCCGGGGGACGCCTATGAACACTGAAGCTTTCTTT. Amino acids: CASTRGTPMNTEAFF.

This clonotype was counted a few times. This rearrangement joins TRBV20-1 to TRBJ1-2, with D hard to call. Germline assignment: CDR1 DFQATT and CDR2 SNEGSKA (reference sequence). This CDR3 is built from 16 residues. V shed 0 bases and J shed 0 bases, with 14 bases lying between them. DNA of the CDR3: TGCAGTGCTAGAGATCTCGGAGGTCAAGCTAACTATGGCTACACCTTC. Protein product: CSARDLGGQANYGYTF.

This clonotype has a count of ten or more. The genes are TRBV10-3 and TRBJ1-1; D is perhaps TRBD1 (5 bases). This CDR3 has 14 residues. V gave up 3 bases and J gave up 1 base, with 9 bases separating them. Germline lookup yields CDR1 ENHRY and CDR2 SYGVKD. CDR3 nucleotide sequence: TGTGCCATCAGTGAAGGGGCAGCGAACACTGAAGCTTTCTTT. This encodes CAISEGAANTEAFF.

This clonotype was detected many times. This chain's CDR3 is CASSAEYWGTQYF. The DNA of the CDR3 is TGTGCCAGCAGCGCAGAGTACTGGGGTACGCAGTATTTT. The chain recombines TRBV9 with TRBJ2-3; no reliable D call. The CDR3 consists of 13 residues. The V gene's germline CDR1 is SGDLS and CDR2 YYNGEE. Deletions cut 3 bases from V and 8 bases from J, with 13 bases between.

The table lists this clonotype with many counts. The chain is built from TRBV5-6 and TRBJ2-7, with 9 bases fitting TRBD1. This CDR3 is built from 14 residues. CDR1 is SGHDT, CDR2 YYEEEE, per germline. The trim removed 3 bases at V and 6 bases at J, leaving 7 bases unmatched. For the CDR3, the DNA is TGTGCCAGCAGCTCCGGGACAGGGATCTCCGAGCAGTACTTC. Its protein product is CASSSGTGISEQYF. The full variable domain, its missing parts supplied by reference TRBV5-6 and TRBJ2-7, is DAGVTQSPTHLIKTRGQQVTLRCSPKSGHDTVSWYQQALGQGPQFIFQYYEEEERQRGNFPDRFSGHQFPNYSSELNVNALLLGDSALYLCASSSGTGISEQYFGPGTRLTVT.

This clonotype was observed a few times. This chain links TRBV4-1 with TRBJ1-4; D possibly corresponds to TRBD1 (5 bases). Germline values: CDR1 MGHRA, CDR2 YSYEKL. This CDR3 contains 15 residues. Trimming removed 3 bases at V and 5 bases at J, with 13 bases between. The CDR3 reads CASSQDQGGNEKLFF. CDR3 DNA sequence: TGCGCCAGCAGCCAGGACCAGGGAGGGAATGAAAAACTGTTTTTT.

The V gene is TRBV20-1, the J gene TRBJ2-3, with no clear D. CDR1 is DFQATT and CDR2 is SNEGSKA in the germline V gene (reference sequence). The CDR3 is made up of 19 amino acids. V shed 0 bases and J shed 0 bases, with 22 bases lying between them. The CDR3 DNA reads TGCAGTGCTAGAGATCTCTTTTCTTTGGGCCAACGGAGCACAGATACGCAGTATTTT. Residues: CSARDLFSLGQRSTDTQYF.

This chain connects TRBV2 to TRBJ2-1; TRBD2 is a possible D gene (5 bases). Germline assignment: CDR1 SNHLY and CDR2 FYNNEI. The CDR3 contains 15 residues. V lost 6 bases and J lost 0, with 12 bases in between. The DNA for the CDR3 is TGTGCCAGCAGCGAGGGATTTTCCTCCTACAATGAGCAGTTCTTC. Its protein product is CASSEGFSSYNEQFF.

This clonotype was counted many times. The chain carries TRBV2 and TRBJ2-7; the D call may be TRBD1 or TRBD2 (5 bases each). V lost 5 bases to trimming and J lost 3 bases, with 14 bases between them. The CDR3 loop spans 14 amino acids. The germline V gene encodes CDR1 SNHLY and CDR2 FYNNEI. The CDR3 loop is CASSQRGALYEQYF. The CDR3 region has the DNA TGTGCCAGCAGTCAAAGAGGGGCCCTCTACGAGCAGTACTTC.

This clonotype was seen at least ten times. The chain employs TRBV3-1 and TRBJ1-2, with 9 bases identical to TRBD1. Germline-derived CDR1 and CDR2 are LGHDT and YNNKEL (reference sequence). The CDR3 extends over 14 amino acids. With V trimmed by 4 bases and J by 6 bases, 6 bases remained unmatched. CDR3 bases: TGTGCCAGCAGCCTAAAAACAGGGGGCCATGGCTACACCTTC. This codes for CASSLKTGGHGYTF.

This clonotype was observed at least ten times. The rearrangement joins TRBV2 to TRBJ1-4; the D is unclear. CDR1 is SNHLY, CDR2 FYNNEI, per germline. V was pared by 2 bases and J by 8 bases, with 15 bases between. The CDR3 is 15 residues long. In DNA, the CDR3 is TGTGCCAGCAGTGAACCATCTCGGGCCCAAGAAAAACTGTTTTTT. It is translated as CASSEPSRAQEKLFF.

The CDR3 region has the DNA TGCAGCGCAAACAGGGGGCTTTGGACAGATACGCAGTATTTT. Translation gives CSANRGLWTDTQYF. The V gene is TRBV29-1, the J gene TRBJ2-3, with 9 bases lining up with TRBD1. Germline values: CDR1 SQVTM, CDR2 ANQGSEA. This CDR3 is 14 amino acids long. The junction had 8 bases not matched to a gene; V was cut back by 7 bases and J by 3 bases.

This clonotype was detected many times. The CDR3 region has the DNA TGTGCCAGCAGTCTAGACACTACATCCTACAATGAGCAGTTCTTC. Its translation: CASSLDTTSYNEQFF. The chain is built from TRBV12-3 or TRBV12-4 and TRBJ2-1; D uncertain. The CDR3 length is 15 residues. The V gene lost 5 bases and the J gene lost 1 base, with 12 bases spanning the gap.

Many counts were recorded for this clonotype. This chain links TRBV12-3 or TRBV12-4 with TRBJ1-5; 7 bases are shared with TRBD1. The CDR3 length is 17 residues. With V trimmed by 6 bases and J by 0 bases, 11 bases remained unmatched. The chain's CDR3 is CASSPVQGLPSNQPQHF. Written as DNA, the CDR3 is TGTGCCAGCAGCCCGGTACAGGGGTTGCCTAGCAATCAGCCCCAGCATTTT.

J is TRBJ1-2 and V is TRBV5-5, with a tentative D call TRBD1 (6 bases). V dropped 0 bases and J dropped 0 bases, with 15 bases sitting between them. Looked up from germline, CDR1 is SGHKS and CDR2 is YYEKEE (reference sequence). The CDR3 extends over 17 amino acids. CDR3 nucleotides: TGTGCCAGCAGCTTGGCGGGCAGGGGATACGCTAACTATGGCTACACCTTC. Translating it yields CASSLAGRGYANYGYTF.

This clonotype came up a few times. The chain carries TRBV20-1 and TRBJ2-5, with TRBD2 as a possible D gene (6 bases). This CDR3 has 15 residues. Trimming removed 0 bases from V and 4 bases from J, with 15 bases in between. Germline CDR1 is DFQATT and CDR2 is SNEGSKA (reference sequence). The CDR3 region has the DNA TGCAGTGCTAGAGATCTAAACGGGAGTTCAGAGACCCAGTACTTC. This translates into CSARDLNGSSETQYF.

This clonotype was seen a few times. The chain employs TRBV6-1 and TRBJ1-6; D unclear. Trimming took 7 bases from V and 7 from J, leaving 11 bases between them. The germline V gene encodes CDR1 MNHNS and CDR2 SASEGT. The CDR3 is 13 residues long. This chain's CDR3 is CASTDGINSPLHF. The CDR3 nucleotides are TGTGCCAGCACGGACGGGATCAATTCACCCCTCCACTTT.

The sample holds many counts of this clonotype. The chain is built from TRBV6-1 and TRBJ2-3, with D possibly TRBD1 on 6 matching bases. Trimming pared 7 bases from V and 2 bases from J, leaving 16 bases between. Per the germline V gene, CDR1 is MNHNS and CDR2 is SASEGT. The CDR3 extends over 15 amino acids. The CDR3 is CASIEGTTATDTQYF. CDR3 DNA sequence: TGTGCCAGCATCGAGGGGACAACAGCCACAGATACGCAGTATTTT.

This clonotype occurred many times. The chain links TRBV2 to TRBJ2-5; TRBD2 matches at 9 bases. V lost 8 bases to trimming and J lost 5 bases; unmatched junction nucleotides: 9. This CDR3 is 14 amino acids long. The germline gives CDR1 SNHLY, CDR2 FYNNEI. The CDR3 bases are TGTGCCAGCGAGCGGGGGGCCGCTTCCGAGACCCAGTACTTC. Its translation is CASERGAASETQYF.